The clone carrying this TCR beta chain occurred a few times. No antigen is known for it. This specimen belongs to a study of T-cell reconstitution after alpha-beta-depleted transplantation in children. The CDR3 is 14 amino acids. Trimming stripped 3 bases from V and 0 bases from J, with 9 bases between. CDR1 is DFQATT and CDR2 is SNEGSKA in the germline V gene (reference sequence). Unique molecular identifiers were used in preparing the TCRbeta library. TCRdb re-called the PCR reads with MiXCR, one entry per CDR3 protein. The data contain some 150,000 distinct CDR3 sequences, 7.5% to 9% of them singletons. Findings and limits, study-wide: Where alpha-beta T cells came from about two months after transplant was reportedly several hundred expanded graft clones. After transplant, high TCRbeta diversity at day 60 in some patients arose from surviving recipient T cells and thymic progenitors.

Here the sequenced sample was PBMCs, mostly from graft donor cells, taken 180 days after TCRalphabeta/CD19-depleted stem cell transplant. The chain links TRBV20-1 to TRBJ1-3; D is undetermined. The receptor's source is a female patient aged 2 to 10 who had a stem cell transplant for congenital amegakaryocytic thrombocytopenia, so the T cells may come from the graft donor. CDR3 DNA sequence: TGCAGTGCTAGGAAGTTCCTCTCTGGAAACACCATATATTTT. It translates to CSARKFLSGNTIYF.